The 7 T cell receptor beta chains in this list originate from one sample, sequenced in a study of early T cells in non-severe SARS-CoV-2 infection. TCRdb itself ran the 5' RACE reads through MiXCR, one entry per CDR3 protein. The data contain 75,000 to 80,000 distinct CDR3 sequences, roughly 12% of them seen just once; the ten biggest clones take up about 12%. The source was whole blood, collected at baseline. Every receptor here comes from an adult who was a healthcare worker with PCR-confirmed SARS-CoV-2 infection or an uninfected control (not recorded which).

CDR3 nucleotides: TGCAGGGTTCCAGTAGCTGGAAACACCATATATTTT. Translation: CRVPVAGNTIYF. V usage is TRBV29-1 and J usage is TRBJ1-3, with unresolved D. The CDR3 sequence is 12 residues long. The germline gives CDR1 SQVTM, CDR2 ANQGSEA.

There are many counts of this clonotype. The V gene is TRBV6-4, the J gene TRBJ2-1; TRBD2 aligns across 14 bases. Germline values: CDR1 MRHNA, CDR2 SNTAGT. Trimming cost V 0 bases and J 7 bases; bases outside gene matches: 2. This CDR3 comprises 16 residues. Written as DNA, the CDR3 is TGTGCCAGCAGTGACTCGACTAGCGGGGGGGGAAATGAGCAGTTCTTC. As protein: CASSDSTSGGGNEQFF.

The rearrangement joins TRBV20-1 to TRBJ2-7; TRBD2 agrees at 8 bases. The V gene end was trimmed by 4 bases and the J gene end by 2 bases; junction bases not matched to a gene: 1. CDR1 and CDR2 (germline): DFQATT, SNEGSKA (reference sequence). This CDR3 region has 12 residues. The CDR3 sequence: CSATSGPYEQYF. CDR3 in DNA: TGCAGTGCTACTAGCGGGCCCTACGAGCAGTACTTC.

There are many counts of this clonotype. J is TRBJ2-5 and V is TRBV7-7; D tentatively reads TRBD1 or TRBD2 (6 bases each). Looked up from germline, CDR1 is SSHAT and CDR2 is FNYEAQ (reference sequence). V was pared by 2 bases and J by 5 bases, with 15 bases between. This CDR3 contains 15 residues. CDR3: CASSLSVGGSETQYF. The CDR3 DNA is TGTGCCAGCAGCTTATCTGTGGGGGGCAGTGAGACCCAGTACTTC.

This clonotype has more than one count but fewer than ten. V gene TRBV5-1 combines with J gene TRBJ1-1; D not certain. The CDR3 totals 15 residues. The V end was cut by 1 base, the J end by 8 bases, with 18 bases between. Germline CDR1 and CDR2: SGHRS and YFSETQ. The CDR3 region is CASSLPPVFGSEAFF. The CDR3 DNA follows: TGCGCCAGCAGCTTGCCACCCGTGTTTGGATCCGAAGCTTTCTTT.

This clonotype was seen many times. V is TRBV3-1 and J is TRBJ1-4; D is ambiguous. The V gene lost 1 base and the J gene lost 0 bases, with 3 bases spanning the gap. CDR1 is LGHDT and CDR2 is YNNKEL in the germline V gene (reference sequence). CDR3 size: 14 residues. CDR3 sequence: CASSQAATNEKLFF. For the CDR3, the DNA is TGTGCCAGCAGCCAAGCAGCAACTAATGAAAAACTGTTTTTT. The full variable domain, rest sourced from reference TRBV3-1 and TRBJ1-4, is DTAVSQTPKYLVTQMGNDKSIKCEQNLGHDTMYWYKQDSKKFLKIMFSYNNKELIINETVPNRFSPKSPDKAHLNLHINSLELGDSAVYFCASSQAATNEKLFFGSGTQLSVL.

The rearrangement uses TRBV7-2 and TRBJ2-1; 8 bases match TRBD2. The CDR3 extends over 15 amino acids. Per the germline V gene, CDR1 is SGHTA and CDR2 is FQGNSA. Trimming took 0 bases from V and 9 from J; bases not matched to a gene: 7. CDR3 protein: CASSLARGGNGEQFF. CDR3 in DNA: TGTGCCAGCAGCTTAGCCCGGGGGGGCAATGGTGAGCAGTTCTTC.